This T cell receptor (beta chain) was recovered during a study of cytotoxic CD8 clonotypes in ibrutinib-treated CLL. Study-level information: The subjects consisted of roughly twelve relapsed/refractory and over 14 treatment-naive individuals, with approximately 17 IGHV unmutated.

Data came from immunoSEQ multiplex PCR; TCRdb stores just in-frame clones and leaves some out. The profile shows tens of thousands of clones, roughly two thirds of them singletons. Study-level results: Public clonotypes were seen rarely and were contracted or stable on treatment. Higher clonality was seen at ibrutinib response and a return toward baseline at progression.

This clone was observed a handful of times. Its antigen remains unknown. The ends lost 3 bases at V and 7 bases at J; junction bases unmatched: 9. The CDR3 has 16 residues. Looked up from germline, CDR1 is LGHNA and CDR2 is YNFKEQ. Sequencing used PBMCs, obtained at disease progression, from a patient treated with ibrutinib. This sequence originates from a human donor with chronic lymphocytic leukemia. The chain combines TRBV4-2 with TRBJ1-5; TRBD1 matches 10 bases. CDR3 bases: TGTGCCAGCAGCCAGAGACAGGGGGCGGATGAACAGCCCCAGCATTTT. Its translation: CASSQRQGADEQPQHF.